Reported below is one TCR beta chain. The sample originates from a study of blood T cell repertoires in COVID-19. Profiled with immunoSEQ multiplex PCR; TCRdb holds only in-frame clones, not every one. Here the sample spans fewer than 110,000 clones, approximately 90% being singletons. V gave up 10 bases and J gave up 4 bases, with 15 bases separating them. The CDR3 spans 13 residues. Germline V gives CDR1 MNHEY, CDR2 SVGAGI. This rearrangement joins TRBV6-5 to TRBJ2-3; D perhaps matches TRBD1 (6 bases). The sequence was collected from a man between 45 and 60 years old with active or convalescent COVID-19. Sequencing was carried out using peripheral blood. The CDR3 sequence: CATGAGTPDTQYF. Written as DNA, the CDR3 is TGTGCCACCGGCGCCGGGACACCAGATACGCAGTATTTT.